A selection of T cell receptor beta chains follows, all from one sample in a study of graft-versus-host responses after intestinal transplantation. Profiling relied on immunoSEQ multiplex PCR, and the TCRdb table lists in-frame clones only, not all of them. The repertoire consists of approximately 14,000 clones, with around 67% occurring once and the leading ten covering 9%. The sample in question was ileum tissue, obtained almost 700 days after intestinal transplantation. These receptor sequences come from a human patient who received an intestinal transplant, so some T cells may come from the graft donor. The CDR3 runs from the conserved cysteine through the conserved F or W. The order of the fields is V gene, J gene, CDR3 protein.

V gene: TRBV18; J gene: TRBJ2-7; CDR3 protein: CASSPPDSYEQYF
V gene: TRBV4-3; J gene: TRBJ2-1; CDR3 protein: CASSQDFYSGSSYNEQFF
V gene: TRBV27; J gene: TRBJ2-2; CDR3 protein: CASSQPRDRASNTGELFF
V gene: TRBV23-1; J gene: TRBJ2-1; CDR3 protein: CASSHLSGGGNEQFF
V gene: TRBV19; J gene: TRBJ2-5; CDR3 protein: CASSMGTARGETQYF
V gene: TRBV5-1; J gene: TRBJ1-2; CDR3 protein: CASSLVVPGIKGYTF
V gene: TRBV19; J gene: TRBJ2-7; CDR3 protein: CASSIAGKVYEQYF
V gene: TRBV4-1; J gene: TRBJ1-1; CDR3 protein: CASSQGQGSEAFF
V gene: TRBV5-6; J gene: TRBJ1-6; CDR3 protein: CASRRTEFNSPLHF
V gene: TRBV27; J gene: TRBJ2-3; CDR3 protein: CASSLKGLAGYLGTDTQYF
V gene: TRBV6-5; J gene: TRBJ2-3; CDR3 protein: CASSIAGGTDTQYF
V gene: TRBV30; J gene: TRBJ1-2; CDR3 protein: CASGTGGIGGYTF
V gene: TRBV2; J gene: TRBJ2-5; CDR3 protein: CASTGLGGQETQYF
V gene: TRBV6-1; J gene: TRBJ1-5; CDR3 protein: CASSETEGGNQPQHF
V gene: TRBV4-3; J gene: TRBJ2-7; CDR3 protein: CASSSLLAGDPYEQYF
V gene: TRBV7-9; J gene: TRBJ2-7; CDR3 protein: CASSSPRGSEQYF
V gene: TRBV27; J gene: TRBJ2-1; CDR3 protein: CASSLGQFYNEQFF
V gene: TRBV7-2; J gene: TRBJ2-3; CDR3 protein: CASSLRRGGTDTQYF
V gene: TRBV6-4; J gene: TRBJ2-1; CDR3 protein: CASSDGGAYNEQFF
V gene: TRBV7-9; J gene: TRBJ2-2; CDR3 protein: CASSGGQGPNTGELFF
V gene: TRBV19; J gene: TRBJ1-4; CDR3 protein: CASSSQGLANEKLFF
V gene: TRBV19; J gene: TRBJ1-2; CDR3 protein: CASSRENLVYGYTF
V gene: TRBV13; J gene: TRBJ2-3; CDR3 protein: CASSWTSGTDTQYF
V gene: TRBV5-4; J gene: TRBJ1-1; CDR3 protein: CASSLARQGARTEAFF
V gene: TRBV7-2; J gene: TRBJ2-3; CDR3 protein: CASSLGGSSGVTQYF
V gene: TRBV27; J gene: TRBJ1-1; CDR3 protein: CASSSPGQGNTEAFF
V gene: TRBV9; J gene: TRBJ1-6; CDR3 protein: CASSAADRPNSPLHF
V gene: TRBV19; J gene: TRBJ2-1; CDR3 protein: CASSIGLAGGNEQFF
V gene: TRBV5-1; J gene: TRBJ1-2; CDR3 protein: CASSLEGQGNGYTF
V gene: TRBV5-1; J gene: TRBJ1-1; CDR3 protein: CASSLTLQGTEAFF
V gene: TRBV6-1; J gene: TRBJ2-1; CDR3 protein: CASSGTSGGYNEQFF
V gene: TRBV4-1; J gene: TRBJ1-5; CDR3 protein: CASSQVGGLGNQPQHF
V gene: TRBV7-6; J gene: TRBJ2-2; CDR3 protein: CASSLDIPGELFF
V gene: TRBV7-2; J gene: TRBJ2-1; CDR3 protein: CASSSTAEQGLSYNEQFF
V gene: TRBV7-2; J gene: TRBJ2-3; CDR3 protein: CASTLGLDTDTQYF
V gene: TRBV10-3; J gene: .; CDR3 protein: CAISGGQGYEQYF
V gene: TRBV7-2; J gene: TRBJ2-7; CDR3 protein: CASSLAPGSYEQYF